The clone carrying this T cell receptor (beta chain) was recorded a few times. One entry per CDR3 protein results from TCRdb running MiXCR on the 5' RACE reads. The table has approximately 450,000 distinct CDR3 sequences, roughly a sixth seen once. The germline gives CDR1 LNHNV, CDR2 YYDKDF (reference sequence). The V and J ends lost 0 bases and 1 base respectively, with 11 bases between them. This CDR3 contains 16 residues. The sample comes from a study of T cells after yellow fever vaccination. Sequencing was performed on PBMCs, taken before the yellow fever booster vaccination. V usage is TRBV15 and J usage is TRBJ2-3, with TRBD2 as a possible D gene (6 bases). The source of this sequence is a man aged 18 to 29 who received the YFV17D yellow fever vaccine. The CDR3 reads CATSRDLWGGTDTQYF. CDR3 in DNA: TGTGCCACCAGCAGAGATCTCTGGGGGGGCACAGATACGCAGTATTTT.